What follows are 14 T cell receptor beta chains derived from one specimen sequenced in a study of PD-1 blockade in classical Hodgkin lymphoma. Produced via immunoSEQ multiplex PCR; TCRdb's table is partial and in-frame only. The sample contains 45,000 to 50,000 clones, about three quarters of which appear only once. There was relapse after autologous stem cell transplantation in every patient, and there was variation in brentuximab vedotin exposure. The sequencing here drew on peripheral blood mononuclear cells (PBMCs), taken before the second cycle of nivolumab. Receptors originate from a human donor with classical Hodgkin lymphoma.

The V gene is TRBV7-9, the J gene TRBJ2-1; 7 bases are a match to TRBD1. CDR1 and CDR2 (germline): SEHNR, FQNEAQ (reference sequence). V trimming: 11 bases; J trimming: 4 bases; junction bases outside the gene matches: 8. The CDR3 contains 13 residues. CDR3 loop: CARQGTEYNEQFF. The CDR3, as DNA: TGTGCCCGGCAGGGGACAGAGTACAATGAGCAGTTCTTC.

This clone was seen a handful of times. V and J are TRBV6-1 and TRBJ1-5; D perhaps matches TRBD1 (5 bases). Deletions cut 8 bases from V and 8 bases from J, with 16 bases between. CDR3 length: 13 residues. Germline loops: CDR1 MNHNS, CDR2 SASEGT. The CDR3 is CASQGLGFEPQHF. The DNA of the CDR3 is TGTGCCAGCCAGGGACTGGGTTTCGAGCCCCAGCATTTT.

The chain joins TRBV7-2 to TRBJ1-1; 9 bases fit TRBD1. Germline V gene sequence: CDR1 SGHTA, CDR2 FQGNSA. Unmatched junction bases numbered 9, after V lost 5 bases and J lost 5 bases. The CDR3 length is 15 residues. The CDR3 sequence is CASSQTDRGVTEAFF. The CDR3 DNA follows: TGTGCCAGCAGCCAGACGGACAGGGGAGTTACTGAAGCTTTCTTT.

The rearrangement uses TRBV7-6 and TRBJ2-7; no firm D call. V was clipped by 5 bases and J by 7 bases, with 18 bases between them. The CDR3 has 14 residues. Germline V gives CDR1 SGHVS, CDR2 FNYEAQ. The CDR3 region is CASSPLSGAREQYF. CDR3 nucleotides: TGTGCCAGCAGCCCTTTGTCTGGAGCGAGGGAGCAGTACTTC. Full variable domain (remainder filled in from reference TRBV7-6 and TRBJ2-7): GAGVSQSPRYKVTKRGQDVALRCDPISGHVSLYWYRQALGQGPEFLTYFNYEAQQDKSGLPNDRFSAERPEGSISTLTIQRTEQRDSAMYRCASSPLSGAREQYFGPGTRLTVT.

On this clone: One junction end disagrees with the germline gene, perhaps due to a read error. V usage is TRBV5-6 and J usage is TRBJ2-7; 8 nucleotides match TRBD1. CDR1 SGHDT and CDR2 YYEEEE come from the germline V gene. The CDR3 is 15 amino acids. The CDR3 DNA is TGTGCCAGCGGCTTGGGGACAGGTTTATCCTACGAGCAGTACTTC. Protein sequence: CASGLGTGLSYEQYF. The variable domain in full, completed from reference TRBV5-6 and TRBJ2-7, reads DAGVTQSPTHLIKTRGQQVTLRCSPKSGHDTVSWYQQALGQGPQFIFQYYEEEERQRGNFPDRFSGHQFPNYSSELNVNALLLGDSALYLCASGLGTGLSYEQYFGPGTRLTVT.

CDR3 nucleotide sequence: TGTGCCAGCAGCTTACAGGGGGTAGTCACTGAAGCTTTCTTT. This sequence encodes CASSLQGVVTEAFF. V is TRBV11-3 and J is TRBJ1-1, with 7 positions matching TRBD1. The germline gives CDR1 SGHNT, CDR2 YENEEA. V trimming: 2 bases; J trimming: 4 bases; junction bases outside the gene matches: 4. The CDR3 has 14 amino acids. Based on the CDR3 plus reference TRBV11-3 and TRBJ1-1, the full variable domain is EAGVVQSPRYKIIEKKQPVAFWCNPISGHNTLYWYLQNLGQGPELLIRYENEEAVDDSQLPKDRFSAERLKGVDSTLKIQPAELGDSAVYLCASSLQGVVTEAFFGQGTRLTVV.

Concerning this clone itself: Other DNA sequences in this sample translate to the same CDR3. V usage is TRBV28 and J usage is TRBJ1-3; D is undetermined. The V and J ends lost 1 base and 4 bases respectively, with 5 bases between them. Germline V CDR1 and CDR2: MDHEN, SYDVKM. This CDR3 has 13 amino acids. CDR3 loop: CASSLYTGNTIYF. The CDR3 DNA follows: TGTGCCAGCAGTTTATATACCGGAAACACCATATATTTT.

The V and J genes are TRBV7-9 and TRBJ1-2, with D perhaps matching TRBD1 (5 bases). Germline CDR1 reads SEHNR; CDR2 reads FQNEAQ (reference sequence). V was cut by 4 bases and J by 7 bases, with 13 bases left in between. CDR3 length: 13 amino acids. CDR3 nucleotides: TGTGCCAGCAGCTCGACAGTGAGCGGTGGCTACACCTTC. Protein: CASSSTVSGGYTF. Full variable domain (outside the CDR3, taken from reference TRBV7-9 and TRBJ1-2): DTGVSQNPRHKITKRGQNVTFRCDPISEHNRLYWYRQTLGQGPEFLTYFQNEAQLEKSRLLSDRFSAERPKGSFSTLEIQRTEQGDSAMYLCASSSTVSGGYTFGSGTRLTVV.

This clone showed up just a few times. The rearrangement uses TRBV11-3 and TRBJ1-6; D unclear. With 1 base removed from V and 2 bases from J, the gap between germline ends came to 6 bases. Germline V gives CDR1 SGHNT, CDR2 YENEEA. This CDR3 contains 15 residues. The CDR3 nucleotides read TGTGCCAGCAGCTTAGGCCCCACCTATAATTCACCCCTCCACTTT. This gives the protein CASSLGPTYNSPLHF.

The CDR3 protein is CASSQRTTGYEQYF. The CDR3 bases are TGTGCCAGCAGCCAGAGGACTACTGGTTACGAGCAGTACTTC. The chain employs TRBV14 and TRBJ2-7, with a weak D call TRBD2 (6 bases). Germline V gene lookup returns CDR1 SGHDN and CDR2 FVKESK. The CDR3 covers 14 residues. V was cut by 3 bases and J by 4 bases, with 13 bases left in between.

J is TRBJ2-1 and V is TRBV15, with unresolved D. Germline CDR1 and CDR2: LNHNV and YYDKDF (reference sequence). The CDR3 runs 16 residues. The V end was cut by 0 bases, the J end by 2 bases, with 11 bases between. The CDR3 loop reads CATSRDQAVPYNEQFF. CDR3 in DNA: TGTGCCACCAGCAGAGATCAGGCGGTACCCTACAATGAGCAGTTCTTC.

The rearrangement uses TRBV5-6 and TRBJ2-5; 7 nucleotides agree with TRBD2. This CDR3 comprises 15 residues. Trimming cost V 4 bases and J 4 bases; bases outside gene matches: 10. Germline CDR1 SGHDT, CDR2 YYEEEE. CDR3 DNA: TGTGCCAGCAGCCTGCTCGGGGGGTCGGGAGAGACCCAGTACTTC. It translates to CASSLLGGSGETQYF.

The V gene is TRBV28, the J gene TRBJ1-2, with 9 bases that match TRBD1. This CDR3 contains 14 residues. V shed 4 bases, J shed 4 bases, and the junction held 4 bases outside the gene matches. CDR1 and CDR2 (germline): MDHEN, SYDVKM. CDR3 bases: TGTGCCAGCAGTTGGGACAGGGAGGGCTATGGCTACACCTTC. This codes for CASSWDREGYGYTF.

The rearrangement uses TRBV5-4 and TRBJ2-1; D may be TRBD1 or TRBD2 (6 bases each). CDR1 and CDR2 (germline): SGHNT, YYREEE (reference sequence). The V end was cut by 0 bases, the J end by 0 bases, with 10 bases between. CDR3 size: 16 residues. DNA of the CDR3: TGTGCCAGCAGCTTGGCGGGGGCTAGCTCCTACAATGAGCAGTTCTTC. Translating gives CASSLAGASSYNEQFF. The complete variable domain, with remaining parts taken from reference TRBV5-4 and TRBJ2-1, reads ETGVTQSPTHLIKTRGQQVTLRCSSQSGHNTVSWYQQALGQGPQFIFQYYREEENGRGNFPPRFSGLQFPNYSSELNVNALELDDSALYLCASSLAGASSYNEQFFGPGTRLTVL.